This TCR beta chain appears in the sequencing data of a study of post-analysis software for immune sequencing data. Of note for this clonotype: Its target is not known.

General study findings and limits: Elevated frequency relative to controls characterized roughly 5 TRBV segments in patients, TRBV5-6, TRBV5-1 and TRBV20-1 among them. Compared with controls, patients showed significantly lower normalized Chao1 diversity.

Looked up from germline, CDR1 is LNHNV and CDR2 is YYDKDF (reference sequence). The CDR3 runs 19 residues. J lost 6 bases, V lost 0 bases, and 13 bases had no gene match. The TCR beta cDNA libraries carried unique molecular identifiers. One entry per CDR3 protein, called by TCRdb with MiXCR from the PCR reads. The repertoire holds about 540,000 distinct CDR3 sequences, with around 34% as singletons. The sequence was obtained from a girl younger than 18 with multiple sclerosis. The chain employs TRBV15 and TRBJ2-2, with TRBD2 matching over 10 bases. Sequenced: blood. CDR3 amino acids: CATSRDPSGGAVLSGELFF. The DNA for the CDR3 is TGTGCCACCAGCAGAGATCCGAGCGGGGGGGCCGTCCTCTCCGGGGAGCTGTTTTTT.